The source of this T cell receptor (beta chain) is a study of OX40 agonist ivuxolimab in advanced cancers. With respect to this clone: No antigen is known for it.

Blood sampling was done at baseline, cycle 4 day 1, and cycle 7 day 1. Germline V gene data show CDR1 as SGHVS and CDR2 as FQNEAQ. The CDR3 contains 13 residues. V was trimmed by 6 bases and J by 6 bases, leaving 15 bases between them. Data came from immunoSEQ multiplex PCR; TCRdb stores just in-frame clones and leaves some out. Altogether tens of thousands of clones are present, more than 70% being singletons, with the ten largest covering more than 2%. Study-level results: Both CD4+ and CD8+ T cell populations in blood had undergone clonal expansion by week 6 at 0.1 to 3.0 mg/kg. Also present in some nonresponders was a low level of normalized T-cell clonal expansion. Fewer expanded clones were found on average in CD4+ than in CD8+ T cells.

The input for sequencing was CD4+ or CD8+ T cells sorted from blood, taken in a trial of the OX40 agonist ivuxolimab. The genes are TRBV7-8 and TRBJ2-7, with D unclear. The source is an adult with an advanced solid tumor such as melanoma, head and neck, liver or kidney cancer. The CDR3 DNA reads TGTGCCAGCAGTACACGGCCCGGTGGCGAGCAGTACTTC. Translation: CASSTRPGGEQYF.